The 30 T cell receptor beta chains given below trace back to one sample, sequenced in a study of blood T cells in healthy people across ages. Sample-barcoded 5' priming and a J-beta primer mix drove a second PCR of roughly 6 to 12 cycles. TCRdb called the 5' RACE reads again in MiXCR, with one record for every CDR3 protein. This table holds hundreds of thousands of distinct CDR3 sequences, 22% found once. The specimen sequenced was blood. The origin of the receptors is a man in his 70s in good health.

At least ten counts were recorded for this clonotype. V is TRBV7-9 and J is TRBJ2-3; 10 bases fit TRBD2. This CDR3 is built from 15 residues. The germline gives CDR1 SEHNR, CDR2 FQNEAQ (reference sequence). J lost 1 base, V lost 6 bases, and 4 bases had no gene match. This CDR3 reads CASRVGTSGTDTQYF. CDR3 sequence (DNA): TGTGCCAGCAGGGTCGGGACTAGCGGCACAGATACGCAGTATTTT.

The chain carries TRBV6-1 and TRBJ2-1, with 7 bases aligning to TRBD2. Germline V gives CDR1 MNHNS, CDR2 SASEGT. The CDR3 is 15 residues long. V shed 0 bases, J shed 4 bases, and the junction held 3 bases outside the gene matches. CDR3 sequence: CASSEASGAYNEQFF. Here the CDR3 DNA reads TGTGCCAGCAGTGAAGCCAGCGGGGCATACAATGAGCAGTTCTTC.

The CDR3 DNA reads as TGCAGTGCTGGGGGGGTTGGCACTGAAGCTTTCTTT. Protein product: CSAGGVGTEAFF. The genes are TRBV20-1 and TRBJ1-1; tentative D call: TRBD1 (5 bases). This CDR3 is built from 12 residues. V lost 5 bases to trimming and J lost 4 bases, with 11 bases between them. Germline CDR1 and CDR2: DFQATT and SNEGSKA (reference sequence).

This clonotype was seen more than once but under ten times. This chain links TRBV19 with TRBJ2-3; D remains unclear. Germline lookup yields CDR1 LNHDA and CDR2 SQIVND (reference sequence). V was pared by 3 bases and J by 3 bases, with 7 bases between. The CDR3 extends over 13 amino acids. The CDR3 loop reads CASSIPFTDTQYF. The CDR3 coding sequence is TGTGCCAGTAGTATTCCCTTTACAGATACGCAGTATTTT. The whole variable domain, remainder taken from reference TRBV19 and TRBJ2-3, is DGGITQSPKYLFRKEGQNVTLSCEQNLNHDAMYWYRQDPGQGLRLIYYSQIVNDFQKGDIAEGYSVSREKKESFPLTVTSAQKNPTAFYLCASSIPFTDTQYFGPGTRLTVL.

CDR3 region: CAISESMGGAGRTEAFF. The CDR3 DNA is TGTGCCATCAGTGAGTCGATGGGGGGGGCTGGAAGGACTGAAGCTTTCTTT. The genes are TRBV10-3 and TRBJ1-1; a possible D gene is TRBD1 (6 bases). The germline V and J ends were trimmed by 0 bases and 5 bases, with 19 bases remaining between them. Germline V gene lookup returns CDR1 ENHRY and CDR2 SYGVKD. The CDR3 covers 17 residues.

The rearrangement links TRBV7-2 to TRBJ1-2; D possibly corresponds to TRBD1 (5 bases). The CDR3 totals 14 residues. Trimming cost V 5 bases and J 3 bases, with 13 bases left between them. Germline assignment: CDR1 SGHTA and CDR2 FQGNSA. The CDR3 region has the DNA TGTGCCAGCAGCCCGAATGTGGGGCACTATGGCTACACCTTC. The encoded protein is CASSPNVGHYGYTF.

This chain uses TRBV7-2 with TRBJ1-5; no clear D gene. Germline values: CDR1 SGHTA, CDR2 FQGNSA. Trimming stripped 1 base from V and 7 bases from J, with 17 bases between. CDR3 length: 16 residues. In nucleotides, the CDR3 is TGTGCCAGCAGCTTAGTGTCAGGTTGGATGGCGCAGCCCCAGCATTTT. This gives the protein CASSLVSGWMAQPQHF.

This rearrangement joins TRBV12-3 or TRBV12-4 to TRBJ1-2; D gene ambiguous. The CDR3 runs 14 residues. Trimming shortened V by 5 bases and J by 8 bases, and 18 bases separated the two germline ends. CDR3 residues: CASSPPGSRRGYTF. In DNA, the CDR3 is TGTGCCAGCAGTCCCCCGGGGTCAAGGCGAGGCTACACCTTC.

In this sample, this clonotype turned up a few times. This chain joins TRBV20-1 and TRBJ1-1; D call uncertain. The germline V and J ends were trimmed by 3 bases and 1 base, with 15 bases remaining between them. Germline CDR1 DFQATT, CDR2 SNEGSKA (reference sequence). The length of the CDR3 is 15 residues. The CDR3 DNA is TGCAGTGCTAGGGAAGGAGCCGCGGCGAACACTGAAGCTTTCTTT. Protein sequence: CSAREGAAANTEAFF.

The CDR3 region is CASSVGFGELFF. CDR3 in DNA: TGTGCCAGCAGCGTGGGTTTCGGGGAGCTGTTTTTT. The V gene is TRBV11-2, the J gene TRBJ2-2; no firm D call. CDR3 length: 12 amino acids. CDR1 SGHAT and CDR2 FQNNGV come from the germline V gene. Trimming took off 5 bases at V and 7 bases at J, with 8 bases between the two ends.

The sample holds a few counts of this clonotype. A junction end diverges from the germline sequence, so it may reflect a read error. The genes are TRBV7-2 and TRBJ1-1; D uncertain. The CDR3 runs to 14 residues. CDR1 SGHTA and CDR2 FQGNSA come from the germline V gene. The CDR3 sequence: CASSLDITNTEALF. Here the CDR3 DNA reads TGTGCCAGCAGCTTAGATATCACCAACACTGAAGCTCTCTTT.

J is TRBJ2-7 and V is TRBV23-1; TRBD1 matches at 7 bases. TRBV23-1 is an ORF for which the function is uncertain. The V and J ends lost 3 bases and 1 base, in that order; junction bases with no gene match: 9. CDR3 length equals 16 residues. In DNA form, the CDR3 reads TGCGCCAGCAGTCACCTAACAGGGGCGGTATCCTACGAGCAGTACGTC. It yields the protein CASSHLTGAVSYEQYV.

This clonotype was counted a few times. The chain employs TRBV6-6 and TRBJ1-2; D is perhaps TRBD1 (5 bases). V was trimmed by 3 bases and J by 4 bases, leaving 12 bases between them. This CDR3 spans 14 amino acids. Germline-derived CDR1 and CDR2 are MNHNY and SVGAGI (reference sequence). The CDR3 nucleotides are TGTGCCAGCAGTTATGGGGGGGAGGGCTATGGCTACACCTTC. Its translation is CASSYGGEGYGYTF.

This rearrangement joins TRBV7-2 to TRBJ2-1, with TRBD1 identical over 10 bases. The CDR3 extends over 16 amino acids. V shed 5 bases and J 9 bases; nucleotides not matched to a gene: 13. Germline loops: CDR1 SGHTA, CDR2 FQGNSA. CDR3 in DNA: TGTGCCAGCAGCCCCTCCCCGGGACAGGGGAAGGGTGAGCAGTTCTTC. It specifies CASSPSPGQGKGEQFF.

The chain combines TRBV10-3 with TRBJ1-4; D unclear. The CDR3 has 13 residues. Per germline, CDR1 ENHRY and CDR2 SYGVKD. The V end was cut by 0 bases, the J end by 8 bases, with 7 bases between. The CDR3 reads CAISESALEKLFF. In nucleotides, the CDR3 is TGTGCCATCAGTGAGTCCGCCCTGGAAAAACTGTTTTTT.

The CDR3 spells CATSDQGVGTDTQYF. CDR3 DNA: TGTGCCACCAGTGATCAGGGTGTTGGCACAGATACGCAGTATTTT. V usage is TRBV24-1 and J usage is TRBJ2-3, with a possible D match to TRBD1 (5 bases). Germline values: CDR1 KGHDR, CDR2 SFDVKD. Trimming pared 3 bases from V and 1 base from J, leaving 10 bases between. The CDR3 covers 15 residues.

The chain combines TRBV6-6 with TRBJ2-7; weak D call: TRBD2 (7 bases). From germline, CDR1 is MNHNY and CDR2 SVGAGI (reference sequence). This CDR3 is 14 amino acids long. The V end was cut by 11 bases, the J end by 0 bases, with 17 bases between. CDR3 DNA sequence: TGTGCCTCAAAGGGGGGGGCTAGCTCCTACGAGCAGTACTTC. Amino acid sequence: CASKGGASSYEQYF.

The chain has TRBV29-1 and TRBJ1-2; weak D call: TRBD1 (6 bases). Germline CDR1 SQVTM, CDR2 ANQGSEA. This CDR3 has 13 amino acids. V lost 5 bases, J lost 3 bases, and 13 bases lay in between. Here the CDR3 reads CSVTGQADYGYTF. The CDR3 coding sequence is TGCAGCGTTACGGGACAAGCCGACTATGGCTACACCTTC.

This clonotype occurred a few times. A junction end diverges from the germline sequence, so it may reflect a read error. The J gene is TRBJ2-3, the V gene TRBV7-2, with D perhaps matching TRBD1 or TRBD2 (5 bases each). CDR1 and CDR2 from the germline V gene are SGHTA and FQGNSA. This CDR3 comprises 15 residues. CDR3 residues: CASSHDSSGADAQYF. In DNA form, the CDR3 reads TGTGCCAGCAGCCACGACAGCTCCGGGGCAGATGCGCAGTATTTT. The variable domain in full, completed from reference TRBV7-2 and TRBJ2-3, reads GAGVSQSPSNKVTEKGKDVELRCDPISGHTALYWYRQSLGQGLEFLIYFQGNSAPDKSGLPSDRFSAERTGGSVSTLTIQRTQQEDSAVYLCASSHDSSGADAQYFGPGTRLTVL.

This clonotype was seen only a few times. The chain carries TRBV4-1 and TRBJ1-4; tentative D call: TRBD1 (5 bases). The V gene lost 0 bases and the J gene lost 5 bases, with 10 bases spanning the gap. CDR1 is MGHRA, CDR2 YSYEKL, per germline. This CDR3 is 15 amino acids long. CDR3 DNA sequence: TGCGCCAGCAGCCAAGATGGACAATCGAATGAAAAACTGTTTTTT. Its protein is CASSQDGQSNEKLFF.

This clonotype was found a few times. CDR3 coding DNA: TGTGCCAGCAGCCTCGGGACAGGTCTTTCAACAACCTACGAGCAGTACGTC. The encoded protein is CASSLGTGLSTTYEQYV. The chain has TRBV25-1 and TRBJ2-7; TRBD1 agrees at 8 bases. The V gene's germline CDR1 is MGHDK and CDR2 SYGVNS. V shed 6 bases, J shed 2 bases, and the junction held 15 bases outside the gene matches. The CDR3 loop spans 17 amino acids.

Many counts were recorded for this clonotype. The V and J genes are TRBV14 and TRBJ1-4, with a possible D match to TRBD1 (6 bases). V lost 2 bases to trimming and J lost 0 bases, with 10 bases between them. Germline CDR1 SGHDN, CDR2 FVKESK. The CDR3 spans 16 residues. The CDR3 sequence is CASSQTGGATNEKLFF. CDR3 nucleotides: TGTGCCAGCAGCCAAACTGGGGGCGCAACTAATGAAAAACTGTTTTTT.

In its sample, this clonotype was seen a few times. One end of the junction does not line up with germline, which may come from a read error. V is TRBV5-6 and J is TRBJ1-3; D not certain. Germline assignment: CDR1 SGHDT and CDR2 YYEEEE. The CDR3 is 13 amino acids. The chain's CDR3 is CASSALSGNAIYF. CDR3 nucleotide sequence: TGTGCCAGCAGCGCATTATCTGGAAACGCCATATATTTT.

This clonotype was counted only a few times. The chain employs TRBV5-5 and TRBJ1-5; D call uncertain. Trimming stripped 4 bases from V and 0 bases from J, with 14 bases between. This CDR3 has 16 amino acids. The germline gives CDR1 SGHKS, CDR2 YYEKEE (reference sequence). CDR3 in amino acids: CASSGRAENSNQPQHF. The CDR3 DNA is TGTGCCAGCAGCGGGCGGGCAGAAAATAGCAATCAGCCCCAGCATTTT. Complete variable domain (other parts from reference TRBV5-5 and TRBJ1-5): DAGVTQSPTHLIKTRGQQVTLRCSPISGHKSVSWYQQVLGQGPQFIFQYYEKEERGRGNFPDRFSARQFPNYSSELNVNALLLGDSALYLCASSGRAENSNQPQHFGDGTRLSIL.

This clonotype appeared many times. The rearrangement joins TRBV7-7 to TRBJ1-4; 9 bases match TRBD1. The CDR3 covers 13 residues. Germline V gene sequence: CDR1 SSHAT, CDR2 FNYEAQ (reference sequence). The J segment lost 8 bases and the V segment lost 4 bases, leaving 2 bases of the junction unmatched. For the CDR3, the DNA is TGTGCCAGCAGCTCGGACAGGGGCGAAAAACTGTTTTTT. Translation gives CASSSDRGEKLFF.

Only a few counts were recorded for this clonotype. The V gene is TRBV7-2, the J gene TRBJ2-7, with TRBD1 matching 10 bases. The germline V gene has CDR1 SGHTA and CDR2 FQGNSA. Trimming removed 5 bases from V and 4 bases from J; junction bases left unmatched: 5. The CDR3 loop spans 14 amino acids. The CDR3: CASSRGQGIYEQYF. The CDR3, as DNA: TGTGCCAGCAGCCGGGGACAGGGGATTTACGAGCAGTACTTC.

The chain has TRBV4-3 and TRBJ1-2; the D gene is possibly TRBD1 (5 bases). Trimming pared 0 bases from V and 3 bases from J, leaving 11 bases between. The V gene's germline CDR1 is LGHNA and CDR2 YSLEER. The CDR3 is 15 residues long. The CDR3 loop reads CASSQEGAPYYGYTF. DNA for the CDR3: TGCGCCAGCAGCCAAGAAGGGGCCCCATACTATGGCTACACCTTC.

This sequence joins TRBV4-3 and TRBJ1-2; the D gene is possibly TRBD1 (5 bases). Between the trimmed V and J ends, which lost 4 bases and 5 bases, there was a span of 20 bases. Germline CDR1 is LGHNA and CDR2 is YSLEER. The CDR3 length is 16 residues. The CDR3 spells CASSPELALEGYGYTF. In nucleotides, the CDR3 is TGCGCCAGCAGCCCGGAATTAGCCTTGGAGGGGTATGGCTACACCTTC.

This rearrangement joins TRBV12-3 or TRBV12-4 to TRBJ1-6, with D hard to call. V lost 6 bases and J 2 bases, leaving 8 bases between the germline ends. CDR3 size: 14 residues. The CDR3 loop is CASSGRAYNSPLHF. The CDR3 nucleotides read TGTGCCAGCAGCGGACGGGCCTATAATTCACCCCTCCACTTT.

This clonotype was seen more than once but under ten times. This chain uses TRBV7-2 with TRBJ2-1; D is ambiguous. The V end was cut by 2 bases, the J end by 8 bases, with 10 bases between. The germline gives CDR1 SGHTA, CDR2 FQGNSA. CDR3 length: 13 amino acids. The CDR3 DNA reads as TGTGCCAGCAGCTTAAGCCCTGCGTATGAGCAGTTCTTC. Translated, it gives CASSLSPAYEQFF.